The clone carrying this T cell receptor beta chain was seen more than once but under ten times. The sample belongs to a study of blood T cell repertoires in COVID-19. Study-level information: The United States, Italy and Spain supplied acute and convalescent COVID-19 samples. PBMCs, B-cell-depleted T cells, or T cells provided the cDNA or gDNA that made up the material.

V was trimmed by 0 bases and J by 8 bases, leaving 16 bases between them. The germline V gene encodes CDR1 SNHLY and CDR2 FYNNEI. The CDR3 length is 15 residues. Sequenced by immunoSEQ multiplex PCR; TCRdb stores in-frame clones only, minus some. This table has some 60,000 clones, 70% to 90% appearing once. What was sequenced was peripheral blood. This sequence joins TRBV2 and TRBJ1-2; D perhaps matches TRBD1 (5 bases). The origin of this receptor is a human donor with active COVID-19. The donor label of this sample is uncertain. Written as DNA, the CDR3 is TGTGCCAGCAGTGAAGCCCGCGGCGGGGCGGAGGGCTACACCTTC. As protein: CASSEARGGAEGYTF.